This T cell receptor (beta chain) was obtained from a study of T cells in Graves' hyperthyroidism and ophthalmopathy. Template material for amplifying TCR beta CDR3 regions consisted of RNA transcripts. With the HTBI primer set, the TCR CDR3 went through a first round of RT-PCR. Each CDR3 protein is one row after TCRdb ran MiXCR on the multiplex PCR reads. The sample includes 600,000 to 700,000 distinct CDR3 sequences, roughly 14% of them seen just once. Overall study results and limits: Before onset, by a median of around 6.1 months, the model predicted ophthalmopathy.

The cohort's ophthalmopathy patients, a group with duration under 3 months, had a Clinical Activity Score of at least 3 and a NOSPECS grade of at least 4. Clinical symptoms, serum thyroxine, TRAb, thyroid ultrasound and orbital computed tomography established diagnosis. To note about this clonotype: What it recognizes is unknown.

This clonotype was obtained from a middle-aged woman with Graves' ophthalmopathy. The sequenced sample consisted of blood.

CDR3 loop: CATRTQGARGNTEAFF. DNA of the CDR3: TGTGCCACCAGGACCCAGGGGGCGCGGGGAAACACTGAAGCTTTCTTT. This chain connects TRBV6-2 or TRBV6-3 to TRBJ1-1, with TRBD1 identical over 8 bases. The V gene end was trimmed by 10 bases and the J gene end by 2 bases; junction bases not matched to a gene: 15. Germline V gene lookup returns CDR1 MNHEY and CDR2 SVGEGT. CDR3 size: 16 residues.